This T cell receptor beta chain emerged from a study of cytomegalovirus exposure and HLA in healthy donors. Study as a whole: Both the approximately 130 validation repertoires and the 666 first-cohort repertoires used the same platform, as reported by a later analysis.

The CDR3 is 16 residues long. Losses at the gene ends were 0 bases for V and 5 bases for J; bases not matched to a gene: 4. CDR1 and CDR2 from the germline V gene are MGHRA and YSYEKL. This clone was seen a few times. Its matching antigen is unknown. Assay: immunoSEQ multiplex PCR; the TCRdb copy retains only in-frame clones and omits some. The sample shows 150,000 or so clones, 75% to 90% of them seen only once. Study conclusions and caveats: A subsequent analysis found that TCR clusters from the first cohort also tended to co-occur in the 90 to 150 validation repertoires, with 90% to 95% of cluster scores above 0. In vitro checks showed that a few CMV-associated chains really do target CMV antigens.

Sequenced sample: PBMCs. The sequence was collected from a woman between 25 and 40 years old in good health and CMV-seropositive. This chain joins TRBV4-1 and TRBJ1-6, with TRBD1 matching 7 bases. CDR3: CASSQDRDSNNSPLHF. In DNA form, the CDR3 reads TGCGCCAGCAGCCAAGACCGGGACAGCAATAATTCACCCCTCCACTTT.